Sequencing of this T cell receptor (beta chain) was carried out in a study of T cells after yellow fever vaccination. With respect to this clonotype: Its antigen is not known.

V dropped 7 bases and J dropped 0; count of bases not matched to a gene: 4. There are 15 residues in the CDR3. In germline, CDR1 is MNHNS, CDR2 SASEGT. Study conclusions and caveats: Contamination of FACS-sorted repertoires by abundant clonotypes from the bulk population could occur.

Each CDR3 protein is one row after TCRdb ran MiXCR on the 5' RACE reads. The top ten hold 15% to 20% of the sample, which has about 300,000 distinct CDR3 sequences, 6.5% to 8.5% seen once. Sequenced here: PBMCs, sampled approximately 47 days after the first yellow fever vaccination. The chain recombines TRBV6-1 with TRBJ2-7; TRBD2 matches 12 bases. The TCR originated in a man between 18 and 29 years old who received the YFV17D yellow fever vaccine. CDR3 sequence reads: CASTSTSGSSYEQYF. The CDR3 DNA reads TGTGCCAGCACCTCGACTAGCGGGAGCTCCTACGAGCAGTACTTC.